Below, 5 T cell receptor beta chains from the same sample are listed, as sequenced in a study of cytomegalovirus exposure and HLA in healthy donors. PCR employed 60 Vbeta and 13 Jbeta primers. Profiled with immunoSEQ multiplex PCR; TCRdb holds only in-frame clones, not every one. The data show about 140,000 clones, with almost 85% seen just once and under 2% held by the top ten. Source material: PBMCs. The source of these receptors is a woman aged 40 to 50 in good health and CMV-seronegative.

The CDR3 bases are TGCGCCAGCAGACTCACACCGGGACAGGCGAACACTGAAGCTTTCTTT. Translating gives CASRLTPGQANTEAFF. The chain carries TRBV5-1 and TRBJ1-1; 8 nucleotides match TRBD1. V lost 5 bases, J lost 1 base, and 10 bases stayed unmatched. The CDR3 has 16 residues. Germline V gene sequence: CDR1 SGHRS, CDR2 YFSETQ.

In regard to this clone: Germline is not matched at one junction end, which may reflect a read error. This chain links TRBV4-1 with TRBJ2-4, with 9 bases lining up with TRBD2. CDR3 size: 15 residues. Germline lookup yields CDR1 MGHRA and CDR2 YSYEKL. Here the CDR3 DNA reads TGCGCCAGCAGCCAAGTAGCGGGAGCCAAAAACAGTCAGTACTTC. Protein: CASSQVAGAKNSQYF.

The chain has TRBV7-9 and TRBJ2-3; D possibly corresponds to TRBD1 (5 bases). Per the germline V gene, CDR1 is SEHNR and CDR2 is FQNEAQ (reference sequence). This CDR3 comprises 14 residues. V was shortened by 5 bases and J by 2 bases, with 11 bases between the two germline ends. The CDR3 loop reads CASSRQGNTDTQYF. As DNA, the CDR3 is TGTGCCAGCAGCCGGCAGGGAAACACAGATACGCAGTATTTT.

V and J are TRBV21-1 and TRBJ2-3; whether TRBD1, the table's D call, matches the DNA was not checked. TRBV21-1 is annotated as a pseudogene. The CDR3 is 21 amino acids. CDR3 nucleotides: TGTGCCAGCAGCCCTCGACAGGGGGTGGCTAAGAAGCGGGACTGCACAGATACGCAGTATTTT. Translating it yields CASSPRQGVAKKRDCTDTQYF.

This clone has just a few counts. V gene TRBV19 combines with J gene TRBJ2-7, with D tentatively TRBD2 (6 bases). This CDR3 is built from 14 residues. Germline V lookup: CDR1 LNHDA, CDR2 SQIVND (reference sequence). V lost 3 bases and J lost 3, with 12 bases in between. This CDR3 reads CASSMGREYYEQYF. Written as DNA, the CDR3 is TGTGCCAGTAGTATGGGACGGGAGTACTACGAGCAGTACTTC.